This TCR beta chain was documented in a study of early T cells in non-severe SARS-CoV-2 infection. This clonotype appeared many times. The germline V and J ends were trimmed by 6 bases and 0 bases, with 12 bases remaining between them. The CDR3 contains 15 residues. CDR1 is MNHEY and CDR2 is SVGEGT in the germline V gene. TCRdb used MiXCR to reprocess the 5' RACE reads, holding one entry per CDR3 protein. The repertoire consists of over 30,000 distinct CDR3 sequences, with around 7% occurring once and the leading ten covering 13%. The chain has TRBV6-2 or TRBV6-3 and TRBJ1-3; D remains unclear. The sequencing here drew on whole blood, taken at baseline. The sequence was obtained from an adult who was a healthcare worker with PCR-confirmed SARS-CoV-2 infection or an uninfected control (not recorded which). The CDR3 region is CASRWEDFSGNTIYF. In DNA form, the CDR3 reads TGTGCCAGCAGATGGGAGGACTTCTCTGGAAACACCATATATTTT.